This T cell receptor beta chain derives from a study of blood T cell repertoires in COVID-19. Across the study: Samples representing acute and convalescent COVID-19 were sourced from the United States, Italy and Spain. Sources were T cells, B-cell-depleted T cells, or PBMCs; the material itself was cDNA or gDNA.

Sequenced by immunoSEQ multiplex PCR; TCRdb stores in-frame clones only, minus some. The sample comprises around 140,000 clones, more than 75% of which are singletons, and around 5% rests with the top ten. This CDR3 is built from 16 residues. The rearrangement links TRBV21-1 to TRBJ2-5; the table's D call, TRBD2, has no DNA check behind it. TRBV21-1 is noted as a pseudogene. Sequenced material: peripheral blood. This TCR came from a human donor in a cohort sampled during active COVID-19. The CDR3 bases are TGTGCCAGCAGCAAAACTAGGCTTCTTCGACAAGAGACCCAGTACTTC. Translating gives CASSKTRLLRQETQYF.